A selection of T cell receptor beta chains follows, all from one sample in a study of CD8 T cells in ankylosing spondylitis. TCRdb reprocessed the 5' RACE reads with MiXCR, giving one entry per CDR3 protein. The sample consists of 150,000 to 200,000 distinct CDR3 sequences, more than 9% of them appearing once. The specimen was blood, either unsorted or a sorted T cell fraction (not recorded which). These TCRs come from a male donor with ankylosing spondylitis or in good health (not recorded which). The CDR3 runs from the conserved cysteine through the conserved F or W. Fields, in order: J gene, D gene, V gene, clone size, CDR3 DNA, CDR3 protein. The D gene is left open where the match is weak. Size is omitted from some rows. Given values are once, few, many or a class for expanded clones.

>TRBJ2-7|-|TRBV9|many
TGTGCCAGCAGCGTTACTTCCCCTCCCTACGAGCAGTACTTC
CASSVTSPPYEQYF
>TRBJ2-3|-|TRBV6-2/TRBV6-3|many
TGTGCCAGCCAGGGTTTCGGAGATACGCAGTATTTT
CASQGFGDTQYF
>TRBJ1-4|TRBD1|TRBV29-1|many
TGCAGCGGAGGAAACAGGGGGCGCGATGAAAAACTGTTTTTT
CSGGNRGRDEKLFF
>TRBJ2-7|TRBD1|TRBV7-2|once
TGTGCCAGCAGCCCGGGACAGGGCCCCTCCTACGAGCAGTACTTC
CASSPGQGPSYEQYF
>TRBJ2-3|-|TRBV7-9|few
TGTGCCAGCAGCTTGCGGGACTCCCCTTCGGCAGATACGCAGTATTTT
CASSLRDSPSADTQYF
>TRBJ2-5|TRBD1|TRBV5-1|many
TGCGCCAGCAGCCAGGCCGGGACAGGGCTACAAGAGACCCAGTACTTC
CASSQAGTGLQETQYF
>TRBJ1-5|TRBD1|TRBV3-1|many
TGTGCCAGCAGCCAAGGCCAGGACAGGGGCAATCAGCCCCAGCATTTT
CASSQGQDRGNQPQHF
>TRBJ2-2|-|TRBV7-2|-
TGTGCCAGCAGTTCCAGGTGGGGACCCGCGAACACCGGGGAGCTGTTTTTT
CASSSRWGPANTGELFF
>TRBJ2-1|-|TRBV24-1|many
TGTGCCACCGCGGTTAGCTCCTACAATGAGCAGTTCTTC
CATAVSSYNEQFF
>TRBJ1-2|TRBD1|TRBV7-9|-
TGTGCCAGCAGCTTAGCAGGGACAGAGAACTATGGCTACACCTTC
CASSLAGTENYGYTF
>TRBJ2-7|TRBD2|TRBV20-1|few
TGCAGTGCTGCTAGCGGGGGTTTTTACGAGCAGTACTTC
CSAASGGFYEQYF
>TRBJ2-1|TRBD2|TRBV10-3|few
TGTGCCATCATGCTAGCGGGATCTAAAAATGAGCAGTTCTTC
CAIMLAGSKNEQFF
>TRBJ2-7|TRBD1|TRBV7-2|many
TGTGCCAGCAGCTTAGGAGGGACAGGGACCCCCTACGAGCAGTACTTC
CASSLGGTGTPYEQYF
>TRBJ2-1|TRBD1|TRBV10-3|many
TGTGCCATCAGTGGTTCCAGGGGGTTGTACAATGAGCAGTTCTTC
CAISGSRGLYNEQFF
>TRBJ2-1|-|TRBV29-1|many
TGCAGCGTTGAAGATGGAGGGGACAATGAGCAGTTCTTC
CSVEDGGDNEQFF
>TRBJ1-4|-|TRBV18|few
TGTGCCAGCTCACCGCAGGGAGGCGAAAAACTGTTTTTT
CASSPQGGEKLFF
>TRBJ1-1|-|TRBV14|-
TGTGCCAGCAGCCTCATAAGCCCAGGGGCGGCTGAAGCTTTCTTT
CASSLISPGAAEAFF
>TRBJ2-3|TRBD1|TRBV5-6|-
TGTGCCAGCAACCAACAGGGGGTCACGCAGTATTTT
CASNQQGVTQYF
>TRBJ2-3|-|TRBV5-1|many
TGCGCCAGCAGCTCCCGGACCGGAGCAGATACGCAGTATTTT
CASSSRTGADTQYF
>TRBJ2-7|TRBD1|TRBV11-2|few
TGTGCCAGCAGCTTAAGTCGTGTGACAGGGGTTTTCCACGAGCAGTACTTC
CASSLSRVTGVFHEQYF
>TRBJ2-2|-|TRBV19|few
TGTGCCAGTACTCACCCTTCCGGGGCGACGACCGGGGAGCTGTTTTTT
CASTHPSGATTGELFF
>TRBJ1-5|-|TRBV6-5|few
TGTGCCAGCAGTTACGCTTCTCAGGGGAGAGGGCCCCAGCATTTT
CASSYASQGRGPQHF
>TRBJ2-1|-|TRBV7-8|-
TGTGCCAGCAGCATTCAGGGTAATGAGCAGTTCTTC
CASSIQGNEQFF
>TRBJ1-2|-|TRBV5-5|many
TGTGCCAGCAGCTTTCCGGGCCGCACTAACTATGGCTACACCTTC
CASSFPGRTNYGYTF
>TRBJ1-4|-|TRBV6-1|-
TGTGCCAGCAGGCCCCACGGTGCAACTAATGAAAAACTGTTTTTT
CASRPHGATNEKLFF
>TRBJ2-1|TRBD2|TRBV12-3/TRBV12-4|many
TGTGCCAGCACTATCGGACTAGCGGGCGGCGACCGGCAGTTCTTC
CASTIGLAGGDRQFF
>TRBJ2-1|-|TRBV28|many
TGTGCCAGCAGCCGTCGTTCCGAGTACAATGAGCAGTTCTTC
CASSRRSEYNEQFF
>TRBJ1-2|-|TRBV6-2/TRBV6-3|few
TGTGCCAGCAGAGAAGACCGGCGGAACTATGGCTACACCTTC
CASREDRRNYGYTF
>TRBJ2-5|TRBD2|TRBV3-1|-
TGTGCCAGCAGCTTTAGCGGGGGGGAAGCGACCCAGTACTTC
CASSFSGGEATQYF
>TRBJ2-3|-|TRBV5-1|few
TGCGCCAGCAGCGGGGGGGGCGCGGGAGATACGCAGTATTTT
CASSGGGAGDTQYF
>TRBJ1-5|-|TRBV2|many
TGTGCCAGCGGGCTAGGGCAGGGCAATCAGCCCCAGCATTTT
CASGLGQGNQPQHF
>TRBJ1-2|TRBD1|TRBV5-6|many
TGTGCCAGCAGCTTGGGTCAGGGACAGGTGGGCTACACCTTC
CASSLGQGQVGYTF
>TRBJ1-2|TRBD1|TRBV27|many
TGTGCCAGCAGTTTAGGCTATCGGACAGGGGAGGGCTACACCTTC
CASSLGYRTGEGYTF